The entry below gives a single T cell receptor beta chain sequence along with its context. Its matching antigen is unknown. This specimen comes from a study of T cells in Graves' hyperthyroidism and ophthalmopathy. TCR beta CDR3 sequences were amplified from RNA transcripts. When the TCR CDR3 underwent first-round RT-PCR, the HTBI primer set was used. TCRdb redid the calling of the multiplex PCR reads with MiXCR, one entry per CDR3 protein. The table shows around 800,000 distinct CDR3 sequences, with roughly 37% occurring only once. Findings and caveats of the study: In validation, the model predicted ophthalmopathy. These predictions came a median roughly 6 months before onset.

The CDR3 loop spans 16 amino acids. CDR1 and CDR2 (germline): PRHDT, FYEKMQ (reference sequence). V was shortened by 4 bases and J by 3 bases, with 19 bases between the two germline ends. This chain links TRBV13 with TRBJ2-7, with D possibly TRBD2 on 7 matching bases. The clonotype originates from a young man with Graves' hyperthyroidism. The sequencing sample was made of blood. CDR3 sequence (DNA): TGTGCCAGCAGCTCCCAAGTAGGGGGAGGGGACTACGAGCAGTACTTC. Protein sequence: CASSSQVGGGDYEQYF.